This passage covers 22 T cell receptor beta chains from one sample sequenced in a study of OX40 agonist ivuxolimab in advanced cancers. Using immunoSEQ multiplex PCR, the repertoire was profiled, and TCRdb retains in-frame clones only, with some absent. The sample holds tens of thousands of clones, less than 95% seen once. Sequencing was performed on CD4+ or CD8+ T cells sorted from blood, taken in a trial of the OX40 agonist ivuxolimab. Receptors were obtained from an adult with an advanced solid tumor such as melanoma, head and neck, liver or kidney cancer.

The chain couples TRBV27 to TRBJ2-1; tentatively, D is TRBD2 (5 bases). The V and J ends lost 3 bases and 6 bases respectively, with 9 bases between them. CDR3 length: 13 residues. Per germline, CDR1 MNHEY and CDR2 SMNVEV (reference sequence). The DNA of the CDR3 is TGTGCCAGCAGTTTCCCGGGAAGCAATGAGCAGTTCTTC. Its translation is CASSFPGSNEQFF.

The rearrangement links TRBV19 to TRBJ2-7; 11 bases fit TRBD1. Losses at the gene ends were 5 bases for V and 4 bases for J; bases not matched to a gene: 7. Germline assignment: CDR1 LNHDA and CDR2 SQIVND (reference sequence). CDR3 length: 15 residues. CDR3 DNA: TGTGCCAGTAGTTCTGGGACAGGGGGAGGTTACGAGCAGTACTTC. As protein: CASSSGTGGGYEQYF.

The rearrangement uses TRBV4-3 and TRBJ2-3; TRBD2 aligns across 10 bases. Germline CDR1 and CDR2: LGHNA and YSLEER. V was clipped by 2 bases and J by 10 bases; unmatched bases: 9. The CDR3 spans 15 residues. CDR3 residues: CASSQNSGRTYSQYF. For the CDR3, the DNA is TGCGCCAGCAGCCAAAATAGCGGGAGGACATATTCGCAGTATTTT.

The rearrangement links TRBV5-8 to TRBJ2-3; no reliable D call. CDR3 length: 14 amino acids. Trimming cost V 2 bases and J 2 bases, with 9 bases left between them. Looked up from germline, CDR1 is SGHTS and CDR2 is YDEGEE. The CDR3 protein is CASSLRWDTDTQYF. The CDR3 bases are TGTGCCAGCAGCTTAAGGTGGGACACAGATACGCAGTATTTT.

V is TRBV27 and J is TRBJ2-7; weak D call: TRBD1 (5 bases). Germline CDR1 reads MNHEY; CDR2 reads SMNVEV (reference sequence). CDR3 length equals 16 residues. V was trimmed by 4 bases and J by 0 bases, leaving 16 bases between them. CDR3 in DNA: TGTGCCAGCAGTTCGGTCAGGGCGACAATCTCCTACGAGCAGTACTTC. Encoded protein: CASSSVRATISYEQYF.

The chain carries TRBV9 and TRBJ2-1; D possibly corresponds to TRBD1 (6 bases). CDR1 SGDLS and CDR2 YYNGEE come from the germline V gene. V was clipped by 5 bases and J by 9 bases, with 18 bases between them. This CDR3 has 14 amino acids. The CDR3 coding sequence is TGTGCCAGCAGAGAAACTCCAGGGGAAGGTGAGCAGTTCTTC. Translating it yields CASRETPGEGEQFF.

The V call is TRBV15, the J call TRBJ2-6, with TRBD1 identical over 12 bases. This CDR3 is 20 amino acids long. Germline-derived CDR1 and CDR2 are LNHNV and YYDKDF (reference sequence). The V segment lost 0 bases and the J segment 2 bases; nucleotides outside the gene matches: 8. CDR3 loop: CATSREFPGQGAPGANVLTF. CDR3 coding DNA: TGTGCCACCAGCAGAGAGTTTCCGGGACAGGGGGCCCCTGGGGCCAACGTCCTGACTTTC.

The chain combines TRBV7-9 with TRBJ2-7; no definite D call. The CDR3 covers 13 residues. Germline CDR1 reads SEHNR; CDR2 reads FQNEAQ (reference sequence). Trimming shortened V by 5 bases and J by 3 bases, and 11 bases separated the two germline ends. Here the CDR3 reads CASSPSGGYEQYF. For the CDR3, the DNA is TGTGCCAGCAGCCCCTCGGGCGGCTACGAGCAGTACTTC.

Comment on this clone: An end of the junction does not agree with germline; a read error may underlie this. The V call is TRBV4-1, the J call TRBJ2-7, with D possibly TRBD1 on 5 matching bases. The CDR3 is 13 residues long. In germline, CDR1 is MGHRA, CDR2 YSYEKL. The CDR3 loop reads CASSQDPQDGQYF. The CDR3 nucleotides read TGTGCCAGCAGCCAAGATCCACAGGATGGGCAGTACTTC.

In this sample, this clone turned up a few times. The chain is built from TRBV10-3 and TRBJ1-5; tentative D call: TRBD1 (6 bases). Germline CDR1 ENHRY, CDR2 SYGVKD. Trimming left V 5 bases short and J 6 bases short, with 17 bases between. CDR3 size: 15 residues. Here the CDR3 reads CAISPQGFGLQPQHF. The CDR3 DNA is TGTGCCATCAGTCCACAGGGTTTCGGCCTTCAGCCCCAGCATTTT.

V usage is TRBV10-1 and J usage is TRBJ2-7; either TRBD1 or TRBD2 may supply D (5 bases each). V was shortened by 1 base and J by 0 bases, with 7 bases between the two germline ends. The CDR3 runs to 14 residues. The V gene's germline CDR1 is WNHNN and CDR2 SYGVQD (reference sequence). The CDR3 sequence: CASSELGDSYEQYF. In DNA, the CDR3 is TGCGCCAGCAGTGAGTTGGGGGACTCCTACGAGCAGTACTTC.

The V and J genes are TRBV29-1 and TRBJ2-7; D unresolved. V was shortened by 4 bases and J by 3 bases, with 19 bases between the two germline ends. Germline values: CDR1 SQVTM, CDR2 ANQGSEA. The CDR3 consists of 15 residues. CDR3 loop: CSVGGGDRTYYEQYF. The CDR3, as DNA: TGCAGCGTTGGCGGTGGGGATAGGACCTACTACGAGCAGTACTTC.

The chain combines TRBV9 with TRBJ2-1; D not certain. Germline V gene data show CDR1 as SGDLS and CDR2 as YYNGEE. There are 11 residues in the CDR3. V was shortened by 4 bases and J by 9 bases, with 8 bases between the two germline ends. CDR3 protein: CASSKRGEQFF. DNA for the CDR3: TGTGCCAGCAGCAAGCGTGGTGAGCAGTTCTTC.

Remarks on this clone: Other DNA sequences within the sample encode an identical CDR3. This chain connects TRBV6-6 to TRBJ1-1; the D gene is possibly TRBD1 (5 bases). Germline V lookup: CDR1 MNHNY, CDR2 SVGAGI (reference sequence). V gave up 3 bases and J gave up 4 bases, with 6 bases separating them. The CDR3 consists of 12 residues. For the CDR3, the DNA is TGTGCCAGCAGTTATGGGGGCACTGAAGCTTTCTTT. Translation gives CASSYGGTEAFF.

The CDR3 protein is CASSVVGSASDTQYF. In DNA, the CDR3 is TGTGCCAGCAGCGTAGTGGGATCAGCTTCAGATACGCAGTATTTT. The chain joins TRBV9 to TRBJ2-3; no definite D call. Germline V gene sequence: CDR1 SGDLS, CDR2 YYNGEE. Trimming shortened V by 0 bases and J by 4 bases, and 12 bases separated the two germline ends. The length of the CDR3 is 15 residues.

This chain uses TRBV6-6 with TRBJ2-1; TRBD2 matches 8 bases. CDR1 MNHNY and CDR2 SVGAGI come from the germline V gene (reference sequence). Losses at the gene ends were 5 bases for V and 3 bases for J; bases not matched to a gene: 6. The CDR3 is made up of 15 amino acids. The DNA for the CDR3 is TGTGCCAGCAGTCACGGACTAGCTGACTACAATGAGCAGTTCTTC. Amino acid sequence: CASSHGLADYNEQFF.

The chain employs TRBV5-8 and TRBJ2-7; 9 bases agree with TRBD1. J gave up 3 bases and V 5 bases, and 3 bases lay outside the gene matches. The CDR3 extends over 13 amino acids. Germline V gene data show CDR1 as SGHTS and CDR2 as YDEGEE. CDR3 amino acids: CASSSDRGYEQYF. DNA of the CDR3: TGTGCCAGCAGTTCGGACAGGGGCTACGAGCAGTACTTC.

The V and J genes are TRBV19 and TRBJ2-7; D remains unclear. Per germline, CDR1 LNHDA and CDR2 SQIVND (reference sequence). This CDR3 contains 15 residues. Deletions cut 3 bases from V and 7 bases from J, with 19 bases between. The CDR3 loop is CASSISWDRSREQYF. Here the CDR3 DNA reads TGTGCCAGTAGTATTTCGTGGGATCGTAGTCGGGAGCAGTACTTC.

The chain carries TRBV4-2 and TRBJ2-3; 7 nucleotides align to TRBD2. Germline CDR1 is LGHNA and CDR2 is YNFKEQ. Losses at the gene ends were 1 base for V and 2 bases for J; bases not matched to a gene: 3. The CDR3 consists of 15 residues. The CDR3 DNA follows: TGTGCCAGCAGCCAAGGACTAGCCGTCACAGATACGCAGTATTTT. This translates into CASSQGLAVTDTQYF.

The gene calls are TRBV6-5 and TRBJ2-1; no clear D gene. This CDR3 has 12 amino acids. Germline-derived CDR1 and CDR2 are MNHEY and SVGAGI. The V and J ends lost 4 bases and 8 bases respectively, with 9 bases between them. CDR3 in DNA: TGTGCCAGCAGTTCCCCGGGCGATGAGCAGTTCTTC. Its protein is CASSSPGDEQFF.

V is TRBV19 and J is TRBJ2-1; no reliable D call. V was clipped by 5 bases and J by 0 bases, with 11 bases between them. The germline V gene has CDR1 LNHDA and CDR2 SQIVND (reference sequence). This CDR3 has 15 residues. The CDR3 DNA reads as TGTGCCAGTAGTTGGCAGTTAATCTCCTACAATGAGCAGTTCTTC. Translating it yields CASSWQLISYNEQFF. Drawing the rest from reference TRBV19 and TRBJ2-1, the complete variable domain is DGGITQSPKYLFRKEGQNVTLSCEQNLNHDAMYWYRQDPGQGLRLIYYSQIVNDFQKGDIAEGYSVSREKKESFPLTVTSAQKNPTAFYLCASSWQLISYNEQFFGPGTRLTVL.

In its sample, this clone was seen a few times. The chain links TRBV19 to TRBJ1-5; tentative D call: TRBD1 (6 bases). The CDR3 loop spans 15 amino acids. Looked up from germline, CDR1 is LNHDA and CDR2 is SQIVND (reference sequence). V was cut by 5 bases and J by 0 bases, with 11 bases left in between. The CDR3 loop reads CASSWGGHSNQPQHF. As DNA, the CDR3 is TGTGCCAGTAGTTGGGGGGGCCATAGCAATCAGCCCCAGCATTTT.